This passage covers 27 T cell receptor beta chains from one sample sequenced in a study of graft-versus-host responses after intestinal transplantation. No cognate antigen is known for these TCRs. Profiling relied on immunoSEQ multiplex PCR, and the TCRdb table lists in-frame clones only, not all of them. The profile shows approximately 90,000 clones, about nine tenths of them singletons. Here the sequenced sample was unstimulated CD4+ T cells sorted from spleen or lymph node cells, taken before transplant. The receptor source for this set is a human donor who was the organ donor for an intestinal transplant.

CDR3 nucleotides: TGTGCCGGATCAACAGGGCTAGTGGGTGTGACCCAGTACTTC. It is translated as CAGSTGLVGVTQYF. The V call is TRBV6-8, the J call TRBJ2-5; a possible D gene is TRBD1 (6 bases). Deletions cut 11 bases from V and 7 bases from J, with 23 bases between. This CDR3 region has 14 residues. In germline, CDR1 is MNHGY, CDR2 SAAAGT.

This clone appeared a single time. J is TRBJ2-3 and V is TRBV9; unclear D gene. The CDR3 is made up of 14 amino acids. Trimming took off 1 base at V and 4 bases at J, with 10 bases between the two ends. CDR1 is SGDLS and CDR2 is YYNGEE in the germline V gene. The chain's CDR3 is CASSVFERPDTQYF. The CDR3 bases are TGTGCCAGCAGCGTATTCGAGCGCCCAGATACGCAGTATTTT.

The V call is TRBV28, the J call TRBJ1-2, with a possible D match to TRBD1 (6 bases). The CDR3 spans 13 residues. The V gene lost 5 bases and the J gene lost 4 bases, with 11 bases spanning the gap. Germline values: CDR1 MDHEN, CDR2 SYDVKM. The CDR3 loop is CASSPWGPYGYTF. CDR3 DNA sequence: TGTGCCAGCAGTCCCTGGGGGCCCTATGGCTACACCTTC.

The J gene is TRBJ2-3, the V gene TRBV4-2; the D gene is possibly TRBD2 (5 bases). Per germline, CDR1 LGHNA and CDR2 YNFKEQ. With 1 base removed from V and 5 bases from J, the gap between germline ends came to 16 bases. The CDR3 loop spans 16 amino acids. CDR3 coding DNA: TGTGCCAGCAGCCAAGGTCAGGAGAGGGCAAGAGATACGCAGTATTTT. Residues: CASSQGQERARDTQYF.

The chain links TRBV19 to TRBJ2-7, with 9 bases lining up with TRBD2. Per the germline V gene, CDR1 is LNHDA and CDR2 is SQIVND (reference sequence). The CDR3 extends over 16 amino acids. Trimming at V came to 2 bases and at J to 7 bases, leaving 12 bases not matched to a gene. CDR3 in DNA: TGTGCCAGTAGTATAAAAGGCGCGGGGGGGAGTAGAGAGCAGTACTTC. Residues: CASSIKGAGGSREQYF.

This chain links TRBV6-5 with TRBJ2-3; TRBD2 is a possible D gene (6 bases). Trimming stripped 10 bases from V and 0 bases from J, with 14 bases between. CDR1 is MNHEY, CDR2 SVGAGI, per germline. This CDR3 comprises 14 residues. The CDR3: CATWGVASTDTQYF. The CDR3 DNA reads as TGTGCCACCTGGGGGGTAGCTAGCACAGATACGCAGTATTTT.

The rearrangement uses TRBV7-8 and TRBJ2-7; 8 bases line up with TRBD2. CDR1 SGHVS and CDR2 FQNEAQ come from the germline V gene. With V trimmed by 2 bases and J by 0 bases, 0 bases remained unmatched. The CDR3 runs to 14 residues. The DNA of the CDR3 is TGTGCCAGCAGCTTAAGCGGGAGCTCCTACGAGCAGTACTTC. Encoded protein: CASSLSGSSYEQYF.

This chain joins TRBV12-5 and TRBJ1-1; 9 bases fit TRBD1. Looked up from germline, CDR1 is LGHNT and CDR2 is FRNRAP. The V gene end was trimmed by 3 bases and the J gene end by 6 bases; junction bases not matched to a gene: 11. The CDR3 has 16 residues. CDR3 coding DNA: TGTGCTAGTGGTTTCAGTCCGGGACAGGGCTCCCCTGAAGCTTTCTTT. It is translated as CASGFSPGQGSPEAFF.

The CDR3 is CASTGGNYNEQFF. The CDR3 DNA is TGCGCCAGTACAGGGGGGAATTACAATGAGCAGTTCTTC. The J gene is TRBJ2-1, the V gene TRBV5-1; the match to TRBD1 covers 8 bases. Looked up from germline, CDR1 is SGHRS and CDR2 is YFSETQ. J gave up 4 bases and V 8 bases, and 5 bases lay outside the gene matches. This CDR3 spans 13 amino acids.

The rearrangement uses TRBV11-1 and TRBJ1-1, with D uncertain. Germline CDR1 reads SGHAT; CDR2 reads FQDESV (reference sequence). The CDR3 extends over 14 amino acids. The V and J ends lost 0 bases and 0 bases respectively, with 5 bases between them. The CDR3 sequence is CASSLAAVNTEAFF. DNA of the CDR3: TGTGCCAGCAGCTTAGCTGCGGTGAACACTGAAGCTTTCTTT.

This clone was seen once. The V call is TRBV2, the J call TRBJ1-2, with D possibly being TRBD1 (5 bases). Germline V gives CDR1 SNHLY, CDR2 FYNNEI. There are 14 residues in the CDR3. Between the trimmed V and J ends, which lost 2 bases and 9 bases, there was a span of 16 bases. The CDR3 loop reads CASSEYLGGARYTF. The DNA for the CDR3 is TGTGCCAGCAGTGAATATCTGGGCGGGGCACGCTACACCTTC.

V and J are TRBV5-6 and TRBJ1-2; no firm D call. Germline CDR1 reads SGHDT; CDR2 reads YYEEEE. The germline V and J ends were trimmed by 1 base and 2 bases, with 9 bases remaining between them. The CDR3 sequence is 14 residues long. Here the CDR3 reads CASSLSLGNYGYTF. In nucleotides, the CDR3 is TGTGCCAGCAGCTTGTCACTAGGGAACTATGGCTACACCTTC. Full variable domain (missing parts from reference TRBV5-6 and TRBJ1-2): DAGVTQSPTHLIKTRGQQVTLRCSPKSGHDTVSWYQQALGQGPQFIFQYYEEEERQRGNFPDRFSGHQFPNYSSELNVNALLLGDSALYLCASSLSLGNYGYTFGSGTRLTVV.

This chain uses TRBV7-9 with TRBJ2-3; 7 nucleotides match TRBD1. With V trimmed by 6 bases and J by 6 bases, 18 bases remained unmatched. CDR1 and CDR2 (germline): SEHNR, FQNEAQ (reference sequence). There are 17 residues in the CDR3. The CDR3 is CASSPVLGTVGVDTQYF. In DNA, the CDR3 is TGTGCCAGCAGTCCTGTTCTGGGGACAGTAGGGGTCGATACGCAGTATTTT.

The rearrangement uses TRBV6-1 and TRBJ2-7; 8 nucleotides align to TRBD1. The CDR3 length is 15 residues. J was trimmed by 10 bases and V by 7 bases; bases with no gene match: 18. Looked up from germline, CDR1 is MNHNS and CDR2 is SASEGT. In DNA, the CDR3 is TGTGCCAGCACCTGGTCAGGGGGCGCGCGTACGACTCAGTACTTC. Amino acid sequence: CASTWSGGARTTQYF.

The chain links TRBV5-1 to TRBJ2-3, with D maybe TRBD1 (5 bases). Trimming took off 0 bases at V and 1 base at J, with 9 bases between the two ends. Looked up from germline, CDR1 is SGHRS and CDR2 is YFSETQ. The CDR3 runs to 15 residues. For the CDR3, the DNA is TGCGCCAGCAGCTTGGGACAGTTCCGCACAGATACGCAGTATTTT. Amino acids: CASSLGQFRTDTQYF.

The chain employs TRBV6-5 and TRBJ1-2; 8 nucleotides agree with TRBD1. J lost 0 bases, V lost 4 bases, and 4 bases had no gene match. The CDR3 is made up of 15 amino acids. Germline V gene lookup returns CDR1 MNHEY and CDR2 SVGAGI. The CDR3 DNA reads as TGTGCCAGCAGTTTCGACAGGGGCGCTAACTATGGCTACACCTTC. This encodes CASSFDRGANYGYTF.

This rearrangement joins TRBV30 to TRBJ1-2, with D perhaps TRBD1 (5 bases). The V gene lost 0 bases and the J gene lost 14 bases, with 16 bases spanning the gap. There are 12 residues in the CDR3. The V gene's germline CDR1 is GTSNPN and CDR2 SVGIG (reference sequence). The CDR3, as DNA: TGTGCCTGGAGTGTAATGCAGGGTGCTCCAACCTTC. It encodes CAWSVMQGAPTF.

The chain couples TRBV15 to TRBJ1-4, with TRBD1 as a possible D gene (5 bases). The CDR3 extends over 17 amino acids. From germline, CDR1 is LNHNV and CDR2 YYDKDF (reference sequence). The germline V and J ends were trimmed by 1 base and 1 base, with 13 bases remaining between them. The DNA for the CDR3 is TGTGCCACCAGCAGAGTCCCGCGACAGAGAACTAATGAAAAACTGTTTTTT. This codes for CATSRVPRQRTNEKLFF. The whole variable domain, filled in from reference TRBV15 and TRBJ1-4, reads DAMVIQNPRYQVTQFGKPVTLSCSQTLNHNVMYWYQQKSSQAPKLLFHYYDKDFNNEADTPDNFQSRRPNTSFCFLDIRSPGLGDTAMYLCATSRVPRQRTNEKLFFGSGTQLSVL.

The gene calls are TRBV5-4 and TRBJ2-3; 15 bases line up with TRBD2. CDR1 and CDR2 (germline): SGHNT, YYREEE (reference sequence). This CDR3 contains 18 residues. V was pared by 3 bases and J by 3 bases, with 8 bases of the junction left unmatched. CDR3 sequence (DNA): TGTGCCAGCAGCTCGGGGACTAGCGGGAGGAAGGGGACAGATACGCAGTATTTT. This codes for CASSSGTSGRKGTDTQYF.

The chain carries TRBV11-2 and TRBJ2-5, with D perhaps TRBD1 (5 bases). The germline V gene encodes CDR1 SGHAT and CDR2 FQNNGV. There are 13 residues in the CDR3. V dropped 0 bases and J dropped 4 bases, with 6 bases sitting between them. The DNA of the CDR3 is TGTGCCAGCAGCTTAGATCAGGGAGAGACCCAGTACTTC. Protein sequence: CASSLDQGETQYF.

The V gene is TRBV7-2, the J gene TRBJ2-3; 10 nucleotides line up with TRBD2. Germline loops: CDR1 SGHTA, CDR2 FQGNSA. V lost 5 bases, J lost 0 bases, and 14 bases stayed unmatched. This CDR3 is built from 19 residues. The CDR3 DNA sequence: TGTGCCAGCAGCCAGGAGGCGTTTGTAGCGGGAGGTAGCACAGATACGCAGTATTTT. It translates to CASSQEAFVAGGSTDTQYF.

The chain carries TRBV28 and TRBJ2-7; unclear D gene. The germline gives CDR1 MDHEN, CDR2 SYDVKM. V was trimmed by 5 bases and J by 6 bases, leaving 17 bases between them. The CDR3 spans 14 residues. CDR3 protein: CASSNERKGGEQYF. The CDR3 DNA sequence: TGTGCCAGCAGTAATGAGCGAAAAGGCGGCGAGCAGTACTTC. Looking up the rest from reference TRBV28 and TRBJ2-7 gives the full variable domain: DVKVTQSSRYLVKRTGEKVFLECVQDMDHENMFWYRQDPGLGLRLIYFSYDVKMKEKGDIPEGYSVSREKKERFSLILESASTNQTSMYLCASSNERKGGEQYFGPGTRLTVT.

This clone was seen just once. The chain is built from TRBV25-1 and TRBJ2-7, with 9 nucleotides matching TRBD1. Germline trimming cut 1 base from V and 2 bases from J; bases unmatched to any gene: 6. CDR3 length: 16 residues. Germline-derived CDR1 and CDR2 are MGHDK and SYGVNS. The DNA of the CDR3 is TGTGCCAGCAGTGAATGGGGACAGGGCCTTACCTACGAGCAGTACTTC. This gives the protein CASSEWGQGLTYEQYF.

This clone is a singleton in its sample. This rearrangement joins TRBV18 to TRBJ2-1; D gene ambiguous. The CDR3 is 13 amino acids. Germline CDR1 reads KGHSH; CDR2 reads LQKENI. V lost 4 bases to trimming and J lost 3 bases, with 7 bases between them. The CDR3 DNA reads TGTGCCAGCTCACTCAGTCTCTACAATGAGCAGTTCTTC. Translated: CASSLSLYNEQFF.

The V and J genes are TRBV27 and TRBJ2-3; tentatively, D is TRBD1 (5 bases). CDR1 and CDR2 (germline): MNHEY, SMNVEV (reference sequence). Deletions cut 8 bases from V and 1 base from J, with 13 bases between. The CDR3 runs 14 residues. CDR3 protein: CASGDWGRTDTQYF. The CDR3 bases are TGTGCCAGCGGGGATTGGGGCCGCACAGATACGCAGTATTTT.

This chain links TRBV4-1 with TRBJ1-2; 9 nucleotides line up with TRBD1. The V segment lost 0 bases and the J segment 4 bases; nucleotides outside the gene matches: 6. Germline lookup yields CDR1 MGHRA and CDR2 YSYEKL. The CDR3 length is 16 residues. The CDR3 DNA reads TGCGCCAGCAGCCAAGAGGGTAACAGGGGGCCCTATGGCTACACCTTC. It is translated as CASSQEGNRGPYGYTF.

The chain combines TRBV4-2 with TRBJ1-2, with 7 positions matching TRBD1. The CDR3 is made up of 16 amino acids. Germline CDR1 and CDR2: LGHNA and YNFKEQ. V lost 3 bases, J lost 8 bases, and 15 bases stayed unmatched. The CDR3 bases are TGTGCCAGCAGCCAGAAGGGGGCAGGGAAAGGGTTCGGCTACACCTTC. Protein sequence: CASSQKGAGKGFGYTF.